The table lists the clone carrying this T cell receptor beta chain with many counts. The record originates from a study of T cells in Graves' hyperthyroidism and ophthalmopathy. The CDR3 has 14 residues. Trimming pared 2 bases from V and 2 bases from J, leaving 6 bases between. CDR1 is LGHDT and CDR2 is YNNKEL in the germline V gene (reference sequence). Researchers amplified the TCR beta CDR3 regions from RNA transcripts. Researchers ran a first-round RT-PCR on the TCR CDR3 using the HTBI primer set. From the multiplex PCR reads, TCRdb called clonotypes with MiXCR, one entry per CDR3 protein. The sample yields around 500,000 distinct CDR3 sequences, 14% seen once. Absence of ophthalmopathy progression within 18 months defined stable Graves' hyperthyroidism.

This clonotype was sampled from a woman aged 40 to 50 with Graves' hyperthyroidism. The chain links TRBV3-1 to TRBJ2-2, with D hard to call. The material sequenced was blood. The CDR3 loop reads CASSQQHNTGELFF. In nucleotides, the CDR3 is TGTGCCAGCAGCCAACAACACAACACCGGGGAGCTGTTTTTT.